Listed below are T cell receptor beta chains from one sample, sequenced in a study of T cell responses to AZD1222 COVID-19 vaccine. Profiled with immunoSEQ multiplex PCR; TCRdb holds only in-frame clones, not every one. The sample has approximately 300,000 clones; roughly 93% are singletons. The material was peripheral blood, obtained 28 days after the second AZD1222 dose. The receptors were sampled from an adult who received the AZD1222 COVID-19 vaccine. Each CDR3 is given with its conserved first and last residue. A D gene is named only where the DNA matches it firmly.

>TRBD2|TRBV28|TRBJ2-3
CASSLGLAGGVDTQYF
>TRBD1|TRBV5-1|TRBJ1-4
CATKLGQGIPNEKLFF
>NA|TRBV7-2|TRBJ2-3
CASSLVTTTPDTQYF
>NA|TRBV9|TRBJ2-3
CASSVGGPTTDTQYF
>NA|TRBV25-1|TRBJ1-5
CASSARRSQHF
>NA|TRBV2|TRBJ2-2
CASKAYSTGELFF
>NA|TRBV24-1|TRBJ2-1
CATSDLAQGPYNEQFF
>NA|TRBV28|TRBJ2-3
CASRTTGGGRTDTQYF
>TRBD1|TRBV10-1|TRBJ1-5
CASSERGQDSNQPQHF
>NA|TRBV25-1|TRBJ1-2
CASSKGLGYTF
>TRBD2|TRBV7-2|TRBJ2-1
CASSSFDSGTYNEQFF
>NA|TRBV21-1|TRBJ1-5
CASSIEERGCNSNQPQHF
>TRBD1|TRBV6-1|TRBJ1-5
CASSANRGASNQPQHF
>NA|TRBV6-2/TRBV6-3|TRBJ2-3
CASSDPGPESTDTQYF
>NA|TRBV6-5|TRBJ2-6
CASSRQFSGANVLTF
>NA|TRBV7-2|TRBJ2-1
CASSLGGLAAPYNEQFF
>NA|TRBV9|TRBJ2-3
CASSVMGSDTQYF
>NA|TRBV9|TRBJ2-7
CASSVVGRTTYEQYF
>NA|TRBV3-1/TRBV3-2|TRBJ1-1
CASSQDSWGNTEAFF
>TRBD1|TRBV30|TRBJ1-3
CAWSTRTGWNAGNTIYF
>NA|TRBV2|TRBJ1-2
CASSEFRTTNYGYTF
>NA|TRBV14|TRBJ1-5
CASSQSPDQPQHF
>NA|TRBV7-2|TRBJ2-3
CASSPQGTATDTQYF
>TRBD1|TRBV5-1|TRBJ2-7
CASSLAGTGGHEQYF
>TRBD1|TRBV3-1/TRBV3-2|TRBJ1-5
CASSRTGFNQPQHF
>NA|TRBV5-4|TRBJ2-4
CASSLTPRENIQYF
>NA|TRBV5-6|TRBJ2-2
CASSFYTTPGELFF
>NA|TRBV14|TRBJ2-7
CASSQDHLRRGEQYF
>TRBD2|TRBV28|TRBJ2-1
CASGGGLGYNEQFF
>NA|TRBV11-3|TRBJ2-7
CASSLDHGDPYEQYF
>TRBD2|TRBV3-1/TRBV3-2|TRBJ2-3
CASSLAGEEGTQYF
>TRBD1|TRBV28|TRBJ1-5
CASSLPPGTGRGNQPQHF
>NA|TRBV28|TRBJ1-5
CASSLLSGYNQPQHF
>NA|TRBV5-1|TRBJ2-1
CASSSRRLVYDEQFF
>TRBD2|TRBV5-1|TRBJ2-1
CASSRWSSGTYNEQFF
>NA|TRBV12-2|TRBJ2-7
CASRTGARSSYEQYF
>NA|TRBV19|TRBJ1-1
CASSIHRVGTEAFF
>NA|TRBV6-5|TRBJ1-2
CASSRTALDGYTF